A single sample gave rise to the 8 T cell receptor beta chains below, sequenced in a study of long-term antiretroviral therapy in people with HIV. Version v3.0 of the immunoSEQ assay ran at survey level. Method: immunoSEQ multiplex PCR; TCRdb's copy keeps in-frame clones and lacks some. The sample contains tens of thousands of clones, 87% of which appear only once. Here the sequenced sample was unsorted PBMCs, taken 0.2 years before starting antiretroviral therapy. The receptor set was obtained from a man aged 18-30 years with HIV.

This chain links TRBV18 with TRBJ2-3; D remains unclear. This CDR3 spans 13 amino acids. Germline CDR1 reads KGHSH; CDR2 reads LQKENI. V was clipped by 0 bases and J by 0 bases, with 1 base between them. CDR3 residues: CASSPPSTDTQYF. Written as DNA, the CDR3 is TGTGCCAGCTCACCACCTAGCACAGATACGCAGTATTTT. Drawing the rest from reference TRBV18 and TRBJ2-3, the complete variable domain is NAGVMQNPRHLVRRRGQEARLRCSPMKGHSHVYWYRQLPEEGLKFMVYLQKENIIDESGMPKERFSAEFPKEGPSILRIQQVVRGDSAAYFCASSPPSTDTQYFGPGTRLTVL.

The chain has TRBV7-7 and TRBJ2-5; D is ambiguous. CDR1 and CDR2 (germline): SSHAT, FNYEAQ (reference sequence). The CDR3 is 8 residues long. CDR3 bases: TGTGGCCCCGAGACCCAGTACTTC. It codes for CGPETQYF. The full variable domain, rest sourced from reference TRBV7-7 and TRBJ2-5, is GAGVSQSPRYKVTKRGQDVTLRCDPISSHATLYWYQQALGQGPEFLTYFNYEAQPDKSGLPSDRFSAERPEGSISTLTIQRTEQRDSAMYRCGPETQYFGPGTRLLVL.

The V gene is TRBV10-1, the J gene TRBJ2-6; no clear D gene. V lost 3 bases, J lost 0 bases, and 6 bases lay in between. Germline CDR1 reads WNHNN; CDR2 reads SYGVQD (reference sequence). The length of the CDR3 is 15 residues. CDR3 amino acids: CASSEYISGANVLTF. CDR3 nucleotide sequence: TGCGCCAGCAGTGAATACATCTCTGGGGCCAACGTCCTGACTTTC.

In regard to this clone: The junction does not match germline at one end; this may be a read error. V usage is TRBV7-3 and J usage is TRBJ1-6; 7 nucleotides line up with TRBD1. This CDR3 region has 13 residues. Germline V gene sequence: CDR1 SGHTA, CDR2 FQGTGA. This CDR3 reads CASSLTGVSPLHF. In DNA form, the CDR3 reads TGTGCCAGCAGCCTAACAGGGGTCTCACCCCTCCACTTT.

V gene TRBV18 combines with J gene TRBJ1-1; D remains unclear. The V and J ends lost 6 bases and 3 bases respectively, with 8 bases between them. Germline CDR1 and CDR2: KGHSH and LQKENI. The CDR3 extends over 12 amino acids. CDR3: CASSRPDTEAFF. CDR3 DNA sequence: TGTGCCAGCTCCCGTCCCGACACTGAAGCTTTCTTT.

The CDR3 DNA sequence: TGTGCCAGCAGCTTAAACGGCGGGACAGTTACTGAAGCTTTCTTT. Its protein is CASSLNGGTVTEAFF. The chain employs TRBV7-9 and TRBJ1-1; 7 nucleotides align to TRBD1. Trimming removed 2 bases from V and 5 bases from J; junction bases left unmatched: 8. The length of the CDR3 is 15 residues. Germline V gives CDR1 SEHNR, CDR2 FQNEAQ (reference sequence).

J is TRBJ2-7 and V is TRBV5-1, with D perhaps given as TRBD1 or TRBD2 (5 bases each). The V gene lost 2 bases and the J gene lost 6 bases, with 18 bases spanning the gap. Germline-derived CDR1 and CDR2 are SGHRS and YFSETQ. This CDR3 contains 15 residues. The CDR3 sequence: CASSFRGTGTSEQYF. The CDR3 DNA follows: TGCGCCAGCAGCTTCCGGGGTACCGGGACGAGCGAGCAGTACTTC.

This clone occurred once. V is TRBV30 and J is TRBJ2-1, with D possibly matching TRBD2 (5 bases). From germline, CDR1 is GTSNPN and CDR2 SVGIG (reference sequence). This CDR3 is 11 amino acids long. Trimming left V 4 bases short and J 8 bases short, with 9 bases between. The CDR3 DNA sequence: TGTGCCTGGATTCCCGGGGATGAGCAGTTCTTC. Amino acids: CAWIPGDEQFF.